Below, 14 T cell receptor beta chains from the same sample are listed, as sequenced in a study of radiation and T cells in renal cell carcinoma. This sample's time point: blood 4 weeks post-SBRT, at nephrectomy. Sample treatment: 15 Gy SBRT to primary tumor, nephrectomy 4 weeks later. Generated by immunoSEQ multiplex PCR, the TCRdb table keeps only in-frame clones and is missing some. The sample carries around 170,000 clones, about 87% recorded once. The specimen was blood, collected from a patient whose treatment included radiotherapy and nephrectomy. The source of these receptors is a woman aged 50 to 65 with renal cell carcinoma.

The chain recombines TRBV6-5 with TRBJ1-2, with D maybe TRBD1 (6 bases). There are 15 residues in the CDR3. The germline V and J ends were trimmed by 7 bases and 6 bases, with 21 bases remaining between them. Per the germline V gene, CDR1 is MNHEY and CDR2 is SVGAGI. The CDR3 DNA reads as TGTGCCAGCACGAATTATCCCCAGGGGCAAAATGGCTACACCTTC. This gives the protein CASTNYPQGQNGYTF.

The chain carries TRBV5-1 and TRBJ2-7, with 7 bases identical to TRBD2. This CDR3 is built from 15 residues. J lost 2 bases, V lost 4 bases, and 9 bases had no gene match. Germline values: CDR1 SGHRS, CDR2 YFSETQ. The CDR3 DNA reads TGCGCCAGCAGCCCCCCGACGGGGGGACCCTACGAGCAGTACTTC. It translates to CASSPPTGGPYEQYF.

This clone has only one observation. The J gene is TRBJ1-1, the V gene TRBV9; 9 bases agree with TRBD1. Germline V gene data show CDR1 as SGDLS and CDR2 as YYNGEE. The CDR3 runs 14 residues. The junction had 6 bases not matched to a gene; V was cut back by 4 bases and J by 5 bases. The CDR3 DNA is TGTGCCAGCAGCTTTTCGACAGGGGGGACTGAAGCTTTCTTT. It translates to CASSFSTGGTEAFF. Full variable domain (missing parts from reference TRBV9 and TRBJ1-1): DSGVTQTPKHLITATGQRVTLRCSPRSGDLSVYWYQQSLDQGLQFLIQYYNGEERAKGNILERFSAQQFPDLHSELNLSSLELGDSALYFCASSFSTGGTEAFFGQGTRLTVV.

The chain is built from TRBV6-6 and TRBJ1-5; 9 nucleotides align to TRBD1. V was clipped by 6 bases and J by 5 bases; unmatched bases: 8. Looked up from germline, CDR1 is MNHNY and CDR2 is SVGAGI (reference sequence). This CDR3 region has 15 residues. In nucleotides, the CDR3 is TGTGCCAGCAGCGGAAGGACAGGGGTTGATCAGCCCCAGCATTTT. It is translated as CASSGRTGVDQPQHF.

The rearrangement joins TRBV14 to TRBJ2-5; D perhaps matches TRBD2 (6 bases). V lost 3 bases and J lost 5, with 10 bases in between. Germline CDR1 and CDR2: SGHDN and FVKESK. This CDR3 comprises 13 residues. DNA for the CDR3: TGTGCCAGCAGCCAGAGACTAGGCGAGACCCAGTACTTC. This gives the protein CASSQRLGETQYF.

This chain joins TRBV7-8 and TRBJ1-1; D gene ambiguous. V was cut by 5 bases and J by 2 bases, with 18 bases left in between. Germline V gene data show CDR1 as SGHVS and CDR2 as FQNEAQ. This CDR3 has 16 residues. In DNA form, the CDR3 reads TGTGCCAGCAGCCCATGGACCTATTCCCAAAACACTGAAGCTTTCTTT. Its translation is CASSPWTYSQNTEAFF.

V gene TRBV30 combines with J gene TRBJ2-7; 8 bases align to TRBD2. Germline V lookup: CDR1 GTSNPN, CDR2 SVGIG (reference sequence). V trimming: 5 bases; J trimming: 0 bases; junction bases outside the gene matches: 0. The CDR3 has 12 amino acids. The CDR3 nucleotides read TGTGCCTGGGGGACTAGCTCCTACGAGCAGTACTTC. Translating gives CAWGTSSYEQYF.

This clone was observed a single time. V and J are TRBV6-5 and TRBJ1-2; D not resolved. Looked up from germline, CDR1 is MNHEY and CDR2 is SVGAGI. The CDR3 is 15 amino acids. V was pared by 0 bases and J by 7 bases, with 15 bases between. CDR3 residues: CASSYSGTKGGGYTF. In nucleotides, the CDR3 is TGTGCCAGCAGTTACTCGGGTACAAAGGGAGGTGGCTACACCTTC.

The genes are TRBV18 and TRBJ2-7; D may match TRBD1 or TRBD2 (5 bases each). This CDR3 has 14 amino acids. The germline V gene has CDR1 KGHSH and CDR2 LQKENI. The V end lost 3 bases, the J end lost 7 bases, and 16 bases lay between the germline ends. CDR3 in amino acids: CASSPGVSLGEQYF. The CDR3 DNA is TGTGCCAGCTCACCGGGGGTCTCTTTAGGGGAGCAGTACTTC. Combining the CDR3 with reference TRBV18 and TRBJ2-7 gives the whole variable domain NAGVMQNPRHLVRRRGQEARLRCSPMKGHSHVYWYRQLPEEGLKFMVYLQKENIIDESGMPKERFSAEFPKEGPSILRIQQVVRGDSAAYFCASSPGVSLGEQYFGPGTRLTVT.

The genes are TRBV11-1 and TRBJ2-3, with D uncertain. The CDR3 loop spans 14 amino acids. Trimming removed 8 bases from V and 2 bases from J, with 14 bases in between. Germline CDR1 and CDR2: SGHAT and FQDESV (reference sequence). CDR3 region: CASRKGIDTDTQYF. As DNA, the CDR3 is TGTGCCAGCCGCAAAGGGATCGACACAGATACGCAGTATTTT.

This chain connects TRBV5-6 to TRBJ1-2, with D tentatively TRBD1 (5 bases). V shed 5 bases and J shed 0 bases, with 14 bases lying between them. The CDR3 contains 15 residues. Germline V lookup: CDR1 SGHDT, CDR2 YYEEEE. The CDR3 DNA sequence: TGTGCCAGCAGTGAACCCAGGGCCGCTAACTATGGCTACACCTTC. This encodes CASSEPRAANYGYTF.

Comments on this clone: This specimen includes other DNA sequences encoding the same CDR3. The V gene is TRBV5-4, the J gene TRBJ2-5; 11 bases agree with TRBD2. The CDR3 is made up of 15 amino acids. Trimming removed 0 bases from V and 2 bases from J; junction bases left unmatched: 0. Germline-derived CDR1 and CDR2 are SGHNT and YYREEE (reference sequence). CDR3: CASSLGLAGQETQYF. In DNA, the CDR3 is TGTGCCAGCAGCTTGGGACTAGCGGGACAAGAGACCCAGTACTTC.

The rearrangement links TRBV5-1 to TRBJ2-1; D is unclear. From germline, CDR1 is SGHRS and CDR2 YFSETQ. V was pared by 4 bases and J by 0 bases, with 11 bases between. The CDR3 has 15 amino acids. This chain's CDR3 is CASSRVSSSYNEQFF. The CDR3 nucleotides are TGCGCCAGCAGCAGGGTCTCAAGCTCCTACAATGAGCAGTTCTTC.

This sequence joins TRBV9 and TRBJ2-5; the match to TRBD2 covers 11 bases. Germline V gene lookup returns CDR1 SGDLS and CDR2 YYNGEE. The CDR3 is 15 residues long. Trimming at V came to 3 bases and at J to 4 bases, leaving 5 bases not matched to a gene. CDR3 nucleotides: TGTGCCAGCAGCGGGGGACTAGCGGTTGGAGAGACCCAGTACTTC. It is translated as CASSGGLAVGETQYF.